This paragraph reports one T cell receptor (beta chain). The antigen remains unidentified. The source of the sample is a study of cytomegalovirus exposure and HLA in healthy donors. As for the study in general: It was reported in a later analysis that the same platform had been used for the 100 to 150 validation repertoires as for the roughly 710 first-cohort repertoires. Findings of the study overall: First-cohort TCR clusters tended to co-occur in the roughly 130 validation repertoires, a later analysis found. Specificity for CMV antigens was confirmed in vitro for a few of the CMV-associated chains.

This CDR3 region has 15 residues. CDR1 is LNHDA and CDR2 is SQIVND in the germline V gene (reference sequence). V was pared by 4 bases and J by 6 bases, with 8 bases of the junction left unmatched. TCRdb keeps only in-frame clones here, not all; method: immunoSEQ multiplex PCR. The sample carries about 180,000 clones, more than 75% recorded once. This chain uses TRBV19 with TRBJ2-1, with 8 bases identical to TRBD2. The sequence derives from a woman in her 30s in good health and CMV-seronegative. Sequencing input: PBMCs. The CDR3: CASSKERGWGNEQFF. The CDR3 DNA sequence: TGTGCCAGTAGTAAGGAGCGGGGGTGGGGCAATGAGCAGTTCTTC. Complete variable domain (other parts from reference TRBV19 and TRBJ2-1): DGGITQSPKYLFRKEGQNVTLSCEQNLNHDAMYWYRQDPGQGLRLIYYSQIVNDFQKGDIAEGYSVSREKKESFPLTVTSAQKNPTAFYLCASSKERGWGNEQFFGPGTRLTVL.